One and the same sample provided the 16 T cell receptor beta chains below, sequenced in a study of T cells in narcolepsy. Data came from immunoSEQ multiplex PCR; TCRdb stores just in-frame clones and leaves some out. The sample contains roughly 24,000 clones, about four fifths of which appear only once. Specimen: memory (CD45RA-) CD4+ T cells from blood. These receptors all stem from a human donor in good health.

The chain employs TRBV19 and TRBJ2-1, with 13 bases identical to TRBD2. Germline CDR1 LNHDA, CDR2 SQIVND (reference sequence). The CDR3 has 17 residues. J was trimmed by 8 bases and V by 6 bases; bases with no gene match: 13. For the CDR3, the DNA is TGTGCCAGTAGGGCCCGAACCACTAGCGGGAGGGCCTATGAGCAGTTCTTC. Amino acid sequence: CASRARTTSGRAYEQFF.

The table lists this clone with a count of one. The chain carries TRBV25-1 and TRBJ1-2; no definite D call. The germline V gene encodes CDR1 MGHDK and CDR2 SYGVNS. V gave up 4 bases and J gave up 8 bases, with 8 bases separating them. This CDR3 contains 11 residues. This chain's CDR3 is CASSGLRGYTF. Here the CDR3 DNA reads TGTGCCAGCAGTGGCCTACGGGGCTACACCTTC.

The chain has TRBV7-9 and TRBJ1-2; D unresolved. The CDR3 consists of 14 residues. V was shortened by 4 bases and J by 1 base, with 10 bases between the two germline ends. Per the germline V gene, CDR1 is SEHNR and CDR2 is FQNEAQ (reference sequence). In nucleotides, the CDR3 is TGTGCCAGCAGCTCCCACCGCAGTAACTATGGCTACACCTTC. The encoded protein is CASSSHRSNYGYTF.

This sequence joins TRBV7-3 and TRBJ2-3; no reliable D call. The CDR3 has 14 amino acids. V shed 1 base and J shed 6 bases, with 11 bases lying between them. Germline CDR1 and CDR2: SGHTA and FQGTGA. CDR3 sequence reads: CASSLSLPSDTQYF. In DNA, the CDR3 is TGTGCCAGCAGCTTAAGCCTTCCCTCTGATACGCAGTATTTT.

The chain carries TRBV7-9 and TRBJ1-4; TRBD1 aligns across 8 bases. CDR3 length equals 15 residues. Germline V gene lookup returns CDR1 SEHNR and CDR2 FQNEAQ (reference sequence). J lost 7 bases, V lost 5 bases, and 9 bases had no gene match. The CDR3 sequence: CASSAGQGWGEKLFF. The CDR3 DNA reads TGTGCCAGCAGCGCCGGACAGGGATGGGGTGAAAAACTGTTTTTT.

The chain carries TRBV6-6 and TRBJ2-3; no clear D. Germline V gene sequence: CDR1 MNHNY, CDR2 SVGAGI (reference sequence). Trimming shortened V by 0 bases and J by 4 bases, and 5 bases separated the two germline ends. This CDR3 has 13 residues. The CDR3 loop reads CASSYSSADTQYF. The CDR3 DNA reads as TGTGCCAGCAGTTACTCGTCAGCAGATACGCAGTATTTT.

The chain is built from TRBV19 and TRBJ2-1, with TRBD1 identical over 8 bases. The CDR3 runs 13 residues. Trimming cost V 7 bases and J 9 bases; bases outside gene matches: 8. From germline, CDR1 is LNHDA and CDR2 SQIVND (reference sequence). CDR3 DNA sequence: TGTGCCAGTAAAAGGACAGGGTCGGGTGAGCAGTTCTTC. This gives the protein CASKRTGSGEQFF.

The V and J genes are TRBV9 and TRBJ2-1; no clear D. Trimming left V 0 bases short and J 4 bases short, with 11 bases between. CDR1 SGDLS and CDR2 YYNGEE come from the germline V gene. The CDR3 is made up of 15 amino acids. The DNA of the CDR3 is TGTGCCAGCAGCGTAGAGAGCCTACGATACAATGAGCAGTTCTTC. Its translation is CASSVESLRYNEQFF.

This chain connects TRBV30 to TRBJ1-4, with 8 bases matching TRBD1. Germline V gene data show CDR1 as GTSNPN and CDR2 as SVGIG (reference sequence). The CDR3 is 14 amino acids. The junction had 7 bases not matched to a gene; V was cut back by 2 bases and J by 8 bases. The CDR3 here is CAWSPGQGHEKLFF. The CDR3 DNA sequence: TGTGCCTGGAGTCCCGGACAGGGACACGAAAAACTGTTTTTT.

The chain recombines TRBV6-5 with TRBJ1-4; TRBD1 is a possible D gene (6 bases). The germline V and J ends were trimmed by 7 bases and 6 bases, with 12 bases remaining between them. Germline V gives CDR1 MNHEY, CDR2 SVGAGI. The CDR3 length is 13 residues. The CDR3 region is CASTLGGYEKLFF. The CDR3 region has the DNA TGTGCCAGCACCCTAGGGGGGTATGAAAAACTGTTTTTT.

The chain employs TRBV28 and TRBJ2-1; 10 bases are a match to TRBD1. V shed 5 bases and J 8 bases; nucleotides not matched to a gene: 9. This CDR3 is 15 amino acids long. Germline CDR1 reads MDHEN; CDR2 reads SYDVKM. The CDR3 DNA reads TGTGCCAGCAGTCCCCGGGACAGGGGATTCGATGAGCAGTTCTTC. This encodes CASSPRDRGFDEQFF.

This rearrangement joins TRBV7-2 to TRBJ2-1; 7 bases are a match to TRBD2. Germline CDR1 reads SGHTA; CDR2 reads FQGNSA. This CDR3 is 14 amino acids long. V lost 6 bases to trimming and J lost 9 bases; unmatched junction nucleotides: 11. This CDR3 reads CASSLRTSVTEQFF. CDR3 bases: TGTGCCAGCAGTTTAAGGACTAGTGTCACTGAGCAGTTCTTC.

This clone was seen a handful of times. V and J are TRBV9 and TRBJ2-3; 11 bases fit TRBD2. Germline loops: CDR1 SGDLS, CDR2 YYNGEE. This CDR3 region has 15 residues. V trimming: 4 bases; J trimming: 2 bases; junction bases outside the gene matches: 3. The CDR3 DNA sequence: TGTGCCAGCAGCCCTAGCGGGGGGTTCACAGATACGCAGTATTTT. Encoded protein: CASSPSGGFTDTQYF.

V and J are TRBV5-4 and TRBJ2-7; D gene unclear. The CDR3 spans 13 residues. Trimming removed 4 bases at V and 9 bases at J, with 17 bases between. CDR1 SGHNT and CDR2 YYREEE come from the germline V gene (reference sequence). Here the CDR3 reads CASSPGLIDGQYF. The CDR3 nucleotides read TGTGCCAGCAGCCCCGGGCTCATAGACGGGCAGTACTTC.

The chain combines TRBV11-1 with TRBJ2-3, with TRBD2 identical over 10 bases. CDR1 is SGHAT and CDR2 is FQDESV in the germline V gene (reference sequence). The V and J ends lost 4 bases and 0 bases, in that order; junction bases with no gene match: 10. The CDR3 spans 18 residues. The CDR3 DNA reads as TGTGCCAGCAGCTCCCCCCCGGGACTAGCGAGTAGCACAGATACGCAGTATTTT. It yields the protein CASSSPPGLASSTDTQYF.

The rearrangement links TRBV19 to TRBJ2-1; 8 bases are a match to TRBD2. CDR1 is LNHDA and CDR2 is SQIVND in the germline V gene (reference sequence). The length of the CDR3 is 15 residues. Unmatched junction bases numbered 20, after V lost 7 bases and J lost 15 bases. The CDR3 coding sequence is TGTGCCAGTACCACGGAGGGCGACGGGAGGGCCCGCCCGTTCTTC. Amino acids: CASTTEGDGRARPFF.